This TCR beta chain is drawn from a study of cytomegalovirus exposure and HLA in healthy donors. Study in general: Most genotyped donors, around four fifths of about 400, had Caucasian-associated genetic ancestry.

Study-wide findings and caveats: A later analysis linked around 15,000 TCR beta sequences to HLA alleles at 0.05 false discovery rate. A likely sequencing artifact accounted for one observed cluster of highly shared sequence variants.

PCR used 60 Vbeta primers and 13 Jbeta primers. Sequencing was performed with immunoSEQ multiplex PCR; in TCRdb, only in-frame clones are kept and a portion is missing. The data hold approximately 100,000 clones, with 75% to 80% observed a single time. Germline V gene data show CDR1 as SGDLS and CDR2 as YYNGEE. This CDR3 region has 12 residues. To note about this clone: The target antigen is unknown. A junction end diverges from the germline sequence, so it may reflect a read error.

Sequenced sample: PBMCs. The receptor's source is a woman aged 40 to 50 in good health and CMV-seropositive. The chain joins TRBV9 to TRBJ1-2; the D gene is possibly TRBD1 (6 bases). CDR3 region: CASSVVSGGLFF. CDR3 nucleotide sequence: TGTGCCAGCAGCGTAGTTTCCGGGGGGCTCTTCTTC.